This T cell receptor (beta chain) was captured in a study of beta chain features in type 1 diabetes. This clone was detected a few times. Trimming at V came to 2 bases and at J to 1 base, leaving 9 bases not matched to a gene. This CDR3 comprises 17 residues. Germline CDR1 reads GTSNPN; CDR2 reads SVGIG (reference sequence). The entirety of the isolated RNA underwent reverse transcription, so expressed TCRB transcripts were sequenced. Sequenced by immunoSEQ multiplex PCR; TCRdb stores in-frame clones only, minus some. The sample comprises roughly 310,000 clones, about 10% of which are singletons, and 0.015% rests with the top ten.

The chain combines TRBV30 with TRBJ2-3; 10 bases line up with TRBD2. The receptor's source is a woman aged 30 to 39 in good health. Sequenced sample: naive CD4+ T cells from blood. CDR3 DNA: TGTGCCTGGAGTATAGGGGAAGCGGGAGGGGGCACAGATACGCAGTATTTT. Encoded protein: CAWSIGEAGGGTDTQYF.